This T cell receptor (beta chain) emerged from a study of blood T cell repertoires in COVID-19 (dated by TCRdb to between 2020 and 2021). For the study in its entirety: The collaborator samples originated in the United States, Italy and Spain and spanned the acute and convalescent phases of COVID-19. Deeply sampled blood TCRbeta repertoires from subjects exposed to, actively infected with, or recovered from COVID-19 were included in the dataset. Samples came from the ongoing ImmuneRACE study (first 160 participants) plus 1,254 subjects from 6 global collaborators. The repertoires were released in a freely available public database intended as a resource for research on the immune response to SARS-CoV-2. A de-identified subject ID, COVID-19 status, age in years and sex were almost always included in the sample metadata. Where available, HLA class I and class II types were obtained from metadata supplied by the sample provider rather than from assay-based typing. The prospective study material was composed of cDNA or gDNA derived from T cells, B-cell-depleted T cells, or PBMCs.

The full study reports these points: How much clinical and demographic metadata was included differed by source and by participant, and the metadata was provided uncurated.

The immunoSEQ Assay, a bias-controlled multiplex PCR, was used to amplify TCRbeta CDR3 regions from genomic DNA. The authors processed their data as follows. The number of nucleated cells in each sample was estimated from the amplification of reference gene primers within the assay. To quantify the absolute abundance of each unique TCRbeta CDR3 rearrangement, sequence reads were collapsed and filtered. For each sample, productive Simpson clonality was calculated as the square root of Simpson's diversity index over productive rearrangements. The clones in this table, taken by TCRdb from immuneACCESS, are in-frame only. Not every clone is retained; where verified, under half of the shortfall comes from an unresolved V gene, and the cause of the rest is unknown. Clone size and the V and J calls come from that table; the DNA yielded D and trimming. In this sample the table shows about 100,000 clones, around 92% of which occur a single time. Of the sample, roughly 4.5% falls within the top ten clones.

CDR1 is given as SGHAT and CDR2 as FQNNGV, both from the germline V gene. Counted from cysteine to phenylalanine, this CDR3 has 13 amino acids. Only the CDR3 region is kept as DNA, spanning 39 bases read in frame from base 1. Cut back by 5 bases and 6 bases, the V and J ends lie 13 bases apart. In the case of this clone: Its antigen is unknown. No base quality information exists; no much larger clone differs at one position.

Each collaborating institution followed its own protocols to collect whole blood in K2EDTA tubes. For TCRbeta analysis, collaborators shipped samples in one of three forms: frozen whole blood, isolated PBMCs, or DNA extracted from either of those sample types. What was sequenced was peripheral blood. The clonotype originates from a man younger than 30 with acute or convalescent COVID-19. This sequence uses TRBV11-2 and TRBJ1-1; no D gene call is confident. The CDR3 region: CASSPAGGAEAFF. The nucleotide sequence reads TGTGCCAGCAGCCCCGCTGGCGGGGCTGAAGCTTTCTTT.